This is a list of T cell receptor beta chains from one sample in a study of T cell responses to AZD1222 COVID-19 vaccine. Generated by immunoSEQ multiplex PCR, the TCRdb table keeps only in-frame clones and is missing some. The sample has some 120,000 clones; approximately 91% are singletons. Specimen: peripheral blood, collected on day 0 of AZD1222 vaccination. These receptors all stem from an adult in good health. Each CDR3 is given with its conserved first and last residue. Each record gives: CDR3 DNA, CDR3 protein, clone size, J gene, D gene, V gene. The D gene is left open where the match is weak. Size tells how often a clone was seen (once, few, many) or the class of an expanded clone, and some rows leave it out.

CDR3nt: TGTGCCAGCAGAGGTCAGGGGACCCATACTGTATATGGCTACACCTTC; CDR3aa: CASRGQGTHTVYGYTF; abundance: .; j_gene: TRBJ1-2; d_gene: .; v_gene: TRBV18
CDR3nt: TGCAGCGTTGAAGGTCCGGGTCGGTGGTATGGCTACACCTTC; CDR3aa: CSVEGPGRWYGYTF; abundance: .; j_gene: TRBJ1-2; d_gene: .; v_gene: TRBV29-1
CDR3nt: TGTGCCAGCAGCCTCACAGATACGCAGTATTTT; CDR3aa: CASSLTDTQYF; abundance: .; j_gene: TRBJ2-3; d_gene: .; v_gene: TRBV12-3/TRBV12-4
CDR3nt: TGTGCCAGCAGTTTATGGGCAGGGGTCTATGGCTACACCTTC; CDR3aa: CASSLWAGVYGYTF; abundance: once; j_gene: TRBJ1-2; d_gene: .; v_gene: TRBV28
CDR3nt: TGTGCCACCAGCAGAGATACAGGCGCGGGGTTTGATGGCTACACCTTC; CDR3aa: CATSRDTGAGFDGYTF; abundance: .; j_gene: TRBJ1-2; d_gene: .; v_gene: TRBV15
CDR3nt: TGCGCCAGCAGCCCGACAGGGGACAACTATGGCTACACCTTC; CDR3aa: CASSPTGDNYGYTF; abundance: .; j_gene: TRBJ1-2; d_gene: TRBD1; v_gene: TRBV5-1
CDR3nt: TGTGCCAGCAGTTTAGGGGTTGGCTACACCTTC; CDR3aa: CASSLGVGYTF; abundance: .; j_gene: TRBJ1-2; d_gene: .; v_gene: TRBV12-3/TRBV12-4
CDR3nt: TGCGCCAGCAGCCTATTGGACAGGGGCAATGAAAAACTGTTTTTT; CDR3aa: CASSLLDRGNEKLFF; abundance: .; j_gene: TRBJ1-4; d_gene: TRBD1; v_gene: TRBV5-1
CDR3nt: TGTGCCAGCAGCCGACCGAGGGGGGCTAGCGACTACAATGAGCAGTTCTTC; CDR3aa: CASSRPRGASDYNEQFF; abundance: .; j_gene: TRBJ2-1; d_gene: .; v_gene: TRBV3-1/TRBV3-2
CDR3nt: TGTGCCAGCAGTCTCGATGGCTCAGCCTACTACGAGCAGTACTTC; CDR3aa: CASSLDGSAYYEQYF; abundance: .; j_gene: TRBJ2-7; d_gene: .; v_gene: TRBV7-9
CDR3nt: TGCGCCAGCAGGGCCGGGACAGCCTTTACCTATGGCTACACCTTC; CDR3aa: CASRAGTAFTYGYTF; abundance: once; j_gene: TRBJ1-2; d_gene: TRBD1; v_gene: TRBV10-1
CDR3nt: TGTGCCAGCAGCTTAGAGGCGGGGGCAGGGGAGCAGTTCTTC; CDR3aa: CASSLEAGAGEQFF; abundance: .; j_gene: TRBJ2-1; d_gene: .; v_gene: TRBV11-2
CDR3nt: TGCAGTGCTGCCCCGCTGGCGGCGCAGTTCTTC; CDR3aa: CSAAPLAAQFF; abundance: .; j_gene: TRBJ2-1; d_gene: .; v_gene: TRBV20-1
CDR3nt: TGTGCCAGCAGTTACGCTTCCGGGACAGGGGGCTACGAGCAGTACTTC; CDR3aa: CASSYASGTGGYEQYF; abundance: .; j_gene: TRBJ2-7; d_gene: TRBD1; v_gene: TRBV6-6
CDR3nt: TGTGCCAGCAGTCACTTATCCCCTAACTATGGCTACACCTTC; CDR3aa: CASSHLSPNYGYTF; abundance: once; j_gene: TRBJ1-2; d_gene: .; v_gene: TRBV6-6
CDR3nt: TGTGCCAGCTCACCGTTCGGGGGGGCCGAGGATGAGCAGTTCTTC; CDR3aa: CASSPFGGAEDEQFF; abundance: .; j_gene: TRBJ2-1; d_gene: TRBD2; v_gene: TRBV18
CDR3nt: TGTGCCAGTAGTACCCAGGGGGGTCAGCCCCAGCATTTT; CDR3aa: CASSTQGGQPQHF; abundance: .; j_gene: TRBJ1-5; d_gene: TRBD1; v_gene: TRBV19
CDR3nt: TGTGCCAGCATGGACCCCTCCTACGAGCAGTACTTC; CDR3aa: CASMDPSYEQYF; abundance: .; j_gene: TRBJ2-7; d_gene: .; v_gene: TRBV2
CDR3nt: TGTGCCAGTTACCGGGACAGGGGGTCCGAGCAGTACTTC; CDR3aa: CASYRDRGSEQYF; abundance: .; j_gene: TRBJ2-7; d_gene: TRBD1; v_gene: TRBV2
CDR3nt: TGTGCCAGCAGTTACCCTGCTACAGGGGTTAGCAATCAGCCCCAGCATTTT; CDR3aa: CASSYPATGVSNQPQHF; abundance: .; j_gene: TRBJ1-5; d_gene: TRBD1; v_gene: TRBV6-2/TRBV6-3
CDR3nt: TGCAGCGTTGATCACAGAGACAACTATGGCTACACCTTC; CDR3aa: CSVDHRDNYGYTF; abundance: once; j_gene: TRBJ1-2; d_gene: .; v_gene: TRBV29-1
CDR3nt: TGTGCCAGCAGCCCACAGGGAATTTACGGCTACACCTTC; CDR3aa: CASSPQGIYGYTF; abundance: .; j_gene: TRBJ1-2; d_gene: .; v_gene: TRBV14
CDR3nt: TGTGCCAGCAGTTACTCGAATAGCGGGGGCACAGATACGCAGTATTTT; CDR3aa: CASSYSNSGGTDTQYF; abundance: .; j_gene: TRBJ2-3; d_gene: TRBD2; v_gene: TRBV6-5
CDR3nt: TGTGCCAGCAGCTCAGCGGGGTCCGATCAGCCCCAGCATTTT; CDR3aa: CASSSAGSDQPQHF; abundance: .; j_gene: TRBJ1-5; d_gene: .; v_gene: TRBV7-9
CDR3nt: TGCGCCAGCAGCTTGGAGGGGGGGGACCAGCCCCAGCATTTT; CDR3aa: CASSLEGGDQPQHF; abundance: .; j_gene: TRBJ1-5; d_gene: .; v_gene: TRBV5-1
CDR3nt: TGTGCCAGCAGGGGGGCGGAAGCTTTCTTT; CDR3aa: CASRGAEAFF; abundance: .; j_gene: TRBJ1-1; d_gene: .; v_gene: TRBV2
CDR3nt: TGTGCCAGCAGCTTTGTGAGGGTTGTCAATACGCAGTATTTT; CDR3aa: CASSFVRVVNTQYF; abundance: .; j_gene: TRBJ2-3; d_gene: .; v_gene: TRBV7-8
CDR3nt: TGTGCCAGCCGGACAGGGATTAACACCGGGGAGCTGTTTTTT; CDR3aa: CASRTGINTGELFF; abundance: once; j_gene: TRBJ2-2; d_gene: TRBD1; v_gene: TRBV2
CDR3nt: TGTGCCAGTAGTCGCAGCCATCTAGCTAATGAAAAACTGTTTTTT; CDR3aa: CASSRSHLANEKLFF; abundance: .; j_gene: TRBJ1-4; d_gene: .; v_gene: TRBV19
CDR3nt: TGTGCCAGCAGTTTAGCGGGAACTTACGAGCAGTACTTC; CDR3aa: CASSLAGTYEQYF; abundance: .; j_gene: TRBJ2-7; d_gene: .; v_gene: TRBV28
CDR3nt: TGTGCCAGCAGCTTAGTCCGGGGGAACAGGGGCTTAGTTCAGTACTTC; CDR3aa: CASSLVRGNRGLVQYF; abundance: .; j_gene: TRBJ2-4; d_gene: .; v_gene: TRBV11-2
CDR3nt: TGTGCCAGCAGTAGTAAAGAGGGCGTCGGCTACACCTTC; CDR3aa: CASSSKEGVGYTF; abundance: .; j_gene: TRBJ1-2; d_gene: .; v_gene: TRBV6-5
CDR3nt: TGTGCCAGCAGCGGGGTTTCACCCCTCCACTTT; CDR3aa: CASSGVSPLHF; abundance: .; j_gene: TRBJ1-6; d_gene: .; v_gene: TRBV7-2
CDR3nt: TGTGCCACCAGCCCCGACGACGGGGGGTTCAGGGGGGACGAGCAGTACTTC; CDR3aa: CATSPDDGGFRGDEQYF; abundance: .; j_gene: TRBJ2-7; d_gene: .; v_gene: TRBV15
CDR3nt: TGTGCCAGTCCGGGTGAAGGGTGGACTGAAGCTTTCTTT; CDR3aa: CASPGEGWTEAFF; abundance: .; j_gene: TRBJ1-1; d_gene: .; v_gene: TRBV7-2
CDR3nt: TGTGCCAGCGGGGGGACCTACAATGAGCAGTTCTTC; CDR3aa: CASGGTYNEQFF; abundance: .; j_gene: TRBJ2-1; d_gene: .; v_gene: TRBV21-1
CDR3nt: TGTGCCAGCAGCGCCCGGGACACCTCCTACGAGCAGTACTTC; CDR3aa: CASSARDTSYEQYF; abundance: .; j_gene: TRBJ2-7; d_gene: .; v_gene: TRBV9
CDR3nt: TGTGCCAGCTCACCACCCCAGGGGGGCGCTGAAGCTTTCTTT; CDR3aa: CASSPPQGGAEAFF; abundance: .; j_gene: TRBJ1-1; d_gene: TRBD1; v_gene: TRBV18
CDR3nt: TGCGCCAGCAGCCAAAGTTCGCAGAGCTGGCAGTACTTC; CDR3aa: CASSQSSQSWQYF; abundance: .; j_gene: TRBJ2-7; d_gene: .; v_gene: TRBV4-3
CDR3nt: TGTGCCAGCTCACCGGGACAGGGACCAGATACGCAGTATTTT; CDR3aa: CASSPGQGPDTQYF; abundance: .; j_gene: TRBJ2-3; d_gene: TRBD1; v_gene: TRBV18
CDR3nt: TGTGCCAGCAGCCAAGATCGGATGGAGGAGATTCAGTACTTC; CDR3aa: CASSQDRMEEIQYF; abundance: few; j_gene: TRBJ2-4; d_gene: .; v_gene: TRBV4-2
CDR3nt: TGCGCCAGCAGCTTCGTGGCTAGCGGGGGACCCACAGATACGCAGTATTTT; CDR3aa: CASSFVASGGPTDTQYF; abundance: .; j_gene: TRBJ2-3; d_gene: TRBD2; v_gene: TRBV5-1
CDR3nt: TGCGCCAGCAGCTTGGGGCCGGCCACAGGGGGAAATTCACCCCTCCACTTT; CDR3aa: CASSLGPATGGNSPLHF; abundance: .; j_gene: TRBJ1-6; d_gene: TRBD1; v_gene: TRBV5-1
CDR3nt: TGTGCCAGCAGCGTAGCGCCAGAAATTGAAGCTTTCTTT; CDR3aa: CASSVAPEIEAFF; abundance: .; j_gene: TRBJ1-1; d_gene: .; v_gene: TRBV9
CDR3nt: TGCGCCAGCAGCTTGGGGAGCGGGAGGAATGAGCAGTTCTTC; CDR3aa: CASSLGSGRNEQFF; abundance: .; j_gene: TRBJ2-1; d_gene: TRBD2; v_gene: TRBV5-1
CDR3nt: TGTGCCAGCAGTTACAGGACAGGGTCCTACGAGCAGTACTTC; CDR3aa: CASSYRTGSYEQYF; abundance: .; j_gene: TRBJ2-7; d_gene: TRBD1; v_gene: TRBV6-5
CDR3nt: TGTGCCAGCAGCGTCGGACTAGCGGGAGGCTACAATGAGCAGTTCTTC; CDR3aa: CASSVGLAGGYNEQFF; abundance: .; j_gene: TRBJ2-1; d_gene: TRBD2; v_gene: TRBV9
CDR3nt: TGTGCCAGCAGCTTAGTGAGTCTGTCTTCGGGGGGCTACACCTTC; CDR3aa: CASSLVSLSSGGYTF; abundance: .; j_gene: TRBJ1-2; d_gene: .; v_gene: TRBV7-2
CDR3nt: TGTGCCAGCAGCTTCGGACAGGGTGGAAACACCATATATTTT; CDR3aa: CASSFGQGGNTIYF; abundance: .; j_gene: TRBJ1-3; d_gene: TRBD1; v_gene: TRBV5-5
CDR3nt: TGTGCCAGCAGCCAAGCAGCAAGAAGCACCGGGGAGCTGTTTTTT; CDR3aa: CASSQAARSTGELFF; abundance: .; j_gene: TRBJ2-2; d_gene: .; v_gene: TRBV3-1/TRBV3-2
CDR3nt: TGTGCCAGCAGCTTAGTCGTGGGCAGGGCTCAAGAGACCCAGTACTTC; CDR3aa: CASSLVVGRAQETQYF; abundance: .; j_gene: TRBJ2-5; d_gene: .; v_gene: TRBV7-2
CDR3nt: TGTGCCAGCAGTACTCGACTAGCGGGAGTTCTTGAGCAGTTCTTC; CDR3aa: CASSTRLAGVLEQFF; abundance: .; j_gene: TRBJ2-1; d_gene: TRBD2; v_gene: TRBV6-5
CDR3nt: TGCGCCACAGGGCTCGGCAGCACCGGGGAGCTGTTTTTT; CDR3aa: CATGLGSTGELFF; abundance: .; j_gene: TRBJ2-2; d_gene: .; v_gene: TRBV5-1
CDR3nt: TGTGCTAGCAGCTTAGCGTCAATAATAGTCCATAATTCACCCCTCCACTTT; CDR3aa: CASSLASIIVHNSPLHF; abundance: .; j_gene: TRBJ1-6; d_gene: .; v_gene: TRBV7-7
CDR3nt: TGTGCCAGCAGCTTAGGGGGACAGGCCCCCTCCTACGAGCAGTACTTC; CDR3aa: CASSLGGQAPSYEQYF; abundance: .; j_gene: TRBJ2-7; d_gene: TRBD1; v_gene: TRBV5-6